These T cell receptor beta chains were read from a single sample in a study of blood T cell repertoires in COVID-19. The table came from immunoSEQ multiplex PCR; TCRdb's copy has only in-frame clones and leaves some out. The table has approximately 50,000 clones, approximately 83% seen once. Sequencing used peripheral blood. These receptors were collected from a human donor in a cohort sampled during active COVID-19. The conserved cysteine and the conserved F or W are not part of the CDR3 here.

V gene,J gene,CDR3 protein
TRBV4-3,TRBJ1-1,ASSQPGGNTEAF
TRBV27,TRBJ1-2,ASSFSRGSLGYT
TRBV11-2,TRBJ2-7,ASSWGPGQGIEQY
TRBV28,TRBJ1-2,ASSLPQRAYGYT
TRBV15,TRBJ2-3,ATSISSDTQY
TRBV29-1,TRBJ2-2,SAETKTTGELF
TRBV4-2,TRBJ1-6,ASSQEGPYEGGGGSPLH
TRBV5-1,TRBJ2-5,ASSTQDSRETQY
TRBV6-5,TRBJ2-7,ATRGLPGYEQY
TRBV20-1,TRBJ2-1,SASGKLATHSYNEQF
TRBV18,TRBJ2-4,ASSPTENIQY
TRBV5-4,TRBJ2-2,ASSNSRETGTGELF
TRBV7-2,TRBJ2-7,ASSYIAGEIVSYEQY
TRBV4-1,TRBJ2-7,ASSQEWRDYYEQY
TRBV5-1,TRBJ2-2,ASSLLAGDPGELF
TRBV6-4,TRBJ2-7,ASSPTGGTYEQY
TRBV19,TRBJ2-5,ASKPAPGKGQETQY
TRBV25-1,TRBJ2-3,ASSALADGVGTQY
TRBV10-3,TRBJ1-3,ATRTGGNTIY
TRBV10-3,TRBJ2-2,AISRQGVANTGELF
TRBV19,TRBJ2-4,ASSSWTGSNIQY
TRBV6-6,TRBJ2-5,ASSYGWTSGQETQY
TRBV27,TRBJ2-1,ASSLYNEQF
TRBV12-3/TRBV12-4,TRBJ2-7,ASNNRGAYEQY
TRBV28,TRBJ1-2,ASTPGRVGGYT
TRBV28,TRBJ1-5,ASSLRRRDSNQPQH
TRBV5-8,TRBJ2-3,ASSPTTDTQY
TRBV30,TRBJ1-4,ASGQQLTNEKLF
TRBV6-1,TRBJ2-1,ASREFMVRSYNEQF
TRBV28,TRBJ2-4,ASSLPSGNIQY
TRBV19,TRBJ2-7,ASSIGTGTGNPYEQY
TRBV27,TRBJ2-2,ASSTRSGELF
TRBV6-5,TRBJ1-1,ASGLTGNPEAF
TRBV3-1/TRBV3-2,TRBJ1-3,ASSLRVSGNTIY
TRBV19,TRBJ1-1,ASSMDRLTEAF
TRBV4-3,TRBJ2-1,ASSPGRGAYNEQF
TRBV28,TRBJ1-2,ASRVSTGTGNYGYT
TRBV28,TRBJ1-2,ASSLVAGNYGYT
TRBV5-5,TRBJ2-7,ASTSSYEQY
TRBV14,TRBJ2-2,ASSQSGRASGELF
TRBV19,TRBJ1-4,ASKLGTGNEKLF
TRBV28,TRBJ2-3,ASSSRTGRRGTDTQY
TRBV7-3,TRBJ2-7,ASSAQAGGIHEQY
TRBV14,TRBJ1-5,ASSKGGATNQPQH
TRBV18,TRBJ2-3,ASSPGLAGVKGTDTQY
TRBV24-1,TRBJ2-1,ATSDFGRTGSYNEQF
TRBV19,TRBJ1-1,ASSTTGRTEAF
TRBV5-1,TRBJ2-7,ASSFGGFSYEQY
TRBV6-6,TRBJ2-5,ASSYTGTRGQETQY
TRBV28,TRBJ1-5,ASSLGGTGGVQPQH
TRBV5-1,TRBJ2-1,ASSSGTSGAYNEQF
TRBV29-1,TRBJ2-3,SVGTGQTDTQY
TRBV28,TRBJ2-7,ASSYLDRDYEQY
TRBV3-1/TRBV3-2,TRBJ2-1,ASSQVYSGLYNEQF
TRBV19,TRBJ1-5,ASSILDRGSNQPQH
TRBV28,TRBJ2-2,ASSLGGRNTGELF
TRBV30,TRBJ2-2,ACKAGTSNTGELF
TRBV4-2,TRBJ2-1,ASSQDMVAGGYNEQF
TRBV11-2,TRBJ2-7,ASSFLLAGGHEQY